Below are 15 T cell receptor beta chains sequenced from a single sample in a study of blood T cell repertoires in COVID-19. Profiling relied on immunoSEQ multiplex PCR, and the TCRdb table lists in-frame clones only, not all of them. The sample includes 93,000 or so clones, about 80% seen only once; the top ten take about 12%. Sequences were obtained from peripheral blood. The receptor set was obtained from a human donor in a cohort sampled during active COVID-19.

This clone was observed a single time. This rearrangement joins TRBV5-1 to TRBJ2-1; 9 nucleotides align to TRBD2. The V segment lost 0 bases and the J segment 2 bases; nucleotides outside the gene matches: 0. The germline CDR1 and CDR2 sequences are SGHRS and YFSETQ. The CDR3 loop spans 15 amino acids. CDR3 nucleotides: TGCGCCAGCAGCTTGGTAGCGGGGGCCTACAATGAGCAGTTCTTC. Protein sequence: CASSLVAGAYNEQFF.

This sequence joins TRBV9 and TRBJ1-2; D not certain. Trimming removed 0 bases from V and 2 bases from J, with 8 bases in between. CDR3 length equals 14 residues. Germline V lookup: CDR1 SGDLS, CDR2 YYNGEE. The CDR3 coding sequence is TGTGCCAGCAGCGTAGACGGACTCAACTATGGCTACACCTTC. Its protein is CASSVDGLNYGYTF.

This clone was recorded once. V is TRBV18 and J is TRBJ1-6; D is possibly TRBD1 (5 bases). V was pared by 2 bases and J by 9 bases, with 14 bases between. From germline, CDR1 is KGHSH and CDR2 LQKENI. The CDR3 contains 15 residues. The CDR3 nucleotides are TGTGCCAGCTCACCAGGGGCCGGCGGGATTTCACCCCTCCACTTT. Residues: CASSPGAGGISPLHF.

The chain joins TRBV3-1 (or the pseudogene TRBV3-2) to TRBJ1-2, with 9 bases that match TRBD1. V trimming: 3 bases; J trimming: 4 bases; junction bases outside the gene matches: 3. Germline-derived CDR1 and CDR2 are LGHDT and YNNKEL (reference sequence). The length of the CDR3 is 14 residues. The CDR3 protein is CASSQGQGLYGYTF. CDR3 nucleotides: TGTGCCAGCAGCCAGGGACAGGGCCTCTATGGCTACACCTTC.

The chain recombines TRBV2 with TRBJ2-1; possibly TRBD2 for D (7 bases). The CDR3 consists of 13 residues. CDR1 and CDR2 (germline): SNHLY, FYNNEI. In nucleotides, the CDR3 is TGTGCAATAAGAGGGGGGGACTACAATGAGCAGTTCTTC. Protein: CAIRGGDYNEQFF. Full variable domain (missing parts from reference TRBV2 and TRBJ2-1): EPEVTQTPSHQVTQMGQEVILRCVPISNHLYFYWYRQILGQKVEFLVSFYNNEISEKSEIFDDQFSVERPDGSNFTLKIRSTKLEDSAMYFCAIRGGDYNEQFFGPGTRLTVL.

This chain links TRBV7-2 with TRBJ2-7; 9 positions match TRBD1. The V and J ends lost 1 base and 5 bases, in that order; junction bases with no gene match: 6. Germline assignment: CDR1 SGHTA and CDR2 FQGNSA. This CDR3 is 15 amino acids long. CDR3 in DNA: TGTGCCAGCAGCTTAGTCGGGACAGGGAACGACGAGCAGTACTTC. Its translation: CASSLVGTGNDEQYF.

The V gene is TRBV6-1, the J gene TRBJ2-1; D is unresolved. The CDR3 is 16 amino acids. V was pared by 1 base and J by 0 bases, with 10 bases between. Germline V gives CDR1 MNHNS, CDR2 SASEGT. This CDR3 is CASSEDSGSSYNEQFF. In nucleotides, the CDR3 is TGTGCCAGCAGTGAAGATTCTGGTAGCTCCTACAATGAGCAGTTCTTC.

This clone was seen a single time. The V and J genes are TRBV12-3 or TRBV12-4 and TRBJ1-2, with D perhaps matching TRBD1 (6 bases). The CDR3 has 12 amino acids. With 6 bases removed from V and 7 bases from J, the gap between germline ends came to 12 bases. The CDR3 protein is CASSTGRGGYTF. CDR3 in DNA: TGTGCCAGCAGCACAGGGAGGGGTGGCTACACCTTC.

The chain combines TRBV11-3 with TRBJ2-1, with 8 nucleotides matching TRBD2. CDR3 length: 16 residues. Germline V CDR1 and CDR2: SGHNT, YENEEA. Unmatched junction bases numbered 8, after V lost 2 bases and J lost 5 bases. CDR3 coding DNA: TGTGCCAGCAGCTTACTGGGCGGGGGGCCCCACAATGAGCAGTTCTTC. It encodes CASSLLGGGPHNEQFF.

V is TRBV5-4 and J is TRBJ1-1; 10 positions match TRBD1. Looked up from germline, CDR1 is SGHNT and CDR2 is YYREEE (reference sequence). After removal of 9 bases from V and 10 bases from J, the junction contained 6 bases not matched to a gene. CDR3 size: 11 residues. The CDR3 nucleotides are TGTGCCACAGACAGGGGGCGCCCAGCTTTCTTT. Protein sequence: CATDRGRPAFF. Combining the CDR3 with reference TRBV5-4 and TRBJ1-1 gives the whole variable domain ETGVTQSPTHLIKTRGQQVTLRCSSQSGHNTVSWYQQALGQGPQFIFQYYREEENGRGNFPPRFSGLQFPNYSSELNVNALELDDSALYLCATDRGRPAFFGQGTRLTVV.

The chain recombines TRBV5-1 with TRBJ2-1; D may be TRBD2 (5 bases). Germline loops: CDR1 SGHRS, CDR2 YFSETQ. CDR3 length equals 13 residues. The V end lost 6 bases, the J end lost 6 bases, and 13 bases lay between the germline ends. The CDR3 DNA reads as TGCGCCAGCAATTGGGGAGAGGGCAATGAGCAGTTCTTC. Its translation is CASNWGEGNEQFF.

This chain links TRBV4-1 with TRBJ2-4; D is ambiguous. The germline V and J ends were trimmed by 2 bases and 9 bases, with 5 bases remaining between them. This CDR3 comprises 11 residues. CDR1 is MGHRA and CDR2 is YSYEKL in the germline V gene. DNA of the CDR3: TGCGCCAGCAGCCAAAGGAGCATTCAGTACTTC. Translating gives CASSQRSIQYF.

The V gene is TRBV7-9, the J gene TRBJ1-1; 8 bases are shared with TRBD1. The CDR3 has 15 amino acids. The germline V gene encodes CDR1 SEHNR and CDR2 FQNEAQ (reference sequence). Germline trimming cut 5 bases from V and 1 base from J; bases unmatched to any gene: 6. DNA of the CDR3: TGTGCCAGCAGCCCCCGACAGGGGCAGAACACTGAAGCTTTCTTT. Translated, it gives CASSPRQGQNTEAFF.

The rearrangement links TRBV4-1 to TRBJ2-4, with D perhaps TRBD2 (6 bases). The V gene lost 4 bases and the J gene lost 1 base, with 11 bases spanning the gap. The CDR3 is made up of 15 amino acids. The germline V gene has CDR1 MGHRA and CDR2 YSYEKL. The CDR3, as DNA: TGCGCCAGCAGCCCCGGAGGGGCGGCCAAAAACATTCAGTACTTC. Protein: CASSPGGAAKNIQYF.

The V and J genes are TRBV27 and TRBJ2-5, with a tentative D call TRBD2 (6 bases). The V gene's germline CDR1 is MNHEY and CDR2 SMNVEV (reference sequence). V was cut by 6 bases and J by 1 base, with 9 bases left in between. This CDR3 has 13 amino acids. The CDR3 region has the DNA TGTGCCAGCAGACCGGGACTCCAAGAGACCCAGTACTTC. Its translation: CASRPGLQETQYF.